The 5 T cell receptor beta chains reported below all come from one sample, sequenced in a study of human thymus T cells. The repertoire was sequenced with immunoSEQ multiplex PCR; TCRdb's copy has only in-frame clones and lacks some. The table includes about 44,000 clones, approximately 93% detected once. The source material was blood. The source of these receptors is a boy in the first two years of life with a congenital heart defect but otherwise immunologically healthy.

The rearrangement joins TRBV10-3 to TRBJ1-2; D may be TRBD1 (6 bases). V shed 6 bases and J shed 7 bases, with 9 bases lying between them. Looked up from germline, CDR1 is ENHRY and CDR2 is SYGVKD. The CDR3 has 11 amino acids. In DNA form, the CDR3 reads TGTGCCATCAGACAGGGTGCTGGCTACACCTTC. It specifies CAIRQGAGYTF.

This clone is a singleton in its sample. This chain uses TRBV7-2 with TRBJ1-2; maybe TRBD1 (5 bases). Germline assignment: CDR1 SGHTA and CDR2 FQGNSA. Trimming took 3 bases from V and 3 from J, leaving 11 bases between them. This CDR3 spans 14 amino acids. The CDR3 protein is CASSFSRGDYGYTF. CDR3 in DNA: TGTGCCAGCAGCTTTAGTCGGGGGGACTATGGCTACACCTTC. The full variable domain, completed using reference TRBV7-2 and TRBJ1-2, is GAGVSQSPSNKVTEKGKDVELRCDPISGHTALYWYRQSLGQGLEFLIYFQGNSAPDKSGLPSDRFSAERTGGSVSTLTIQRTQQEDSAVYLCASSFSRGDYGYTFGSGTRLTVV.

The J gene is TRBJ2-7, the V gene TRBV6-5; possibly TRBD1 or TRBD2 for D (5 bases each). Looked up from germline, CDR1 is MNHEY and CDR2 is SVGAGI. The V end was cut by 4 bases, the J end by 1 base, with 14 bases between. CDR3 size: 15 residues. CDR3 coding DNA: TGTGCCAGCAGTTTGGATCCCAGGGAGTCCTACGAGCAGTACTTC. Translating gives CASSLDPRESYEQYF.

The rearrangement links TRBV7-2 to TRBJ1-3, with D uncertain. The CDR3 length is 13 residues. With 11 bases removed from V and 4 bases from J, the gap between germline ends came to 15 bases. Germline loops: CDR1 SGHTA, CDR2 FQGNSA. CDR3 region: CAEEWGGGNTIYF. DNA of the CDR3: TGTGCCGAGGAGTGGGGAGGAGGAAACACCATATATTTT.

Here the CDR3 reads CASSSPRETQYF. DNA for the CDR3: TGTGCCAGCAGCTCCCCGAGGGAGACCCAGTACTTC. The chain combines TRBV7-2 with TRBJ2-5; D uncertain. This CDR3 is 12 amino acids long. Germline loops: CDR1 SGHTA, CDR2 FQGNSA. Trimming removed 4 bases from V and 5 bases from J, with 8 bases in between.